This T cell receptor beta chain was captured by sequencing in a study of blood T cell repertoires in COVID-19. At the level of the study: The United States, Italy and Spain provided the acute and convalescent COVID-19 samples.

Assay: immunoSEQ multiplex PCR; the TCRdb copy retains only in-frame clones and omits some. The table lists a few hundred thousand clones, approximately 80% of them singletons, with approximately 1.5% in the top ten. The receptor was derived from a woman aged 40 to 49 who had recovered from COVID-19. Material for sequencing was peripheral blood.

The CDR3 bases are TGTGCCAGCAGTGATGAAGGGCGGGGCCCCGAGACCCAGTACTTC. It specifies CASSDEGRGPETQYF. The rearrangement links TRBV6-1 to TRBJ2-5, with D possibly matching TRBD2 (6 bases). In germline, CDR1 is MNHNS, CDR2 SASEGT. The CDR3 runs to 15 residues. V was clipped by 3 bases and J by 5 bases, with 16 bases between them.